One and the same sample provided the 28 T cell receptor beta chains below, sequenced in a study of cytomegalovirus exposure and HLA in healthy donors. PCR was performed using 60 Vbeta and 13 Jbeta primers. Here immunoSEQ multiplex PCR was the method, and the copy in TCRdb shows in-frame clones only, minus some. The sample lists roughly 120,000 clones, approximately 74% occurring once. Sequenced input: PBMCs. The source of these receptors is a woman aged 50 to 60 in good health and CMV-seropositive.

The CDR3 bases are TGTGCCAGTAGTACCGGGGGGTTCATTGGTGGTGGCTACACCTTC. Translation: CASSTGGFIGGGYTF. This rearrangement joins TRBV19 to TRBJ1-2, with a tentative D call TRBD1 (5 bases). Looked up from germline, CDR1 is LNHDA and CDR2 is SQIVND (reference sequence). This CDR3 contains 15 residues. Trimming removed 4 bases at V and 7 bases at J, with 19 bases between. The entire variable domain, with the rest obtained from reference TRBV19 and TRBJ1-2, is as follows: DGGITQSPKYLFRKEGQNVTLSCEQNLNHDAMYWYRQDPGQGLRLIYYSQIVNDFQKGDIAEGYSVSREKKESFPLTVTSAQKNPTAFYLCASSTGGFIGGGYTFGSGTRLTVV.

The chain links TRBV2 to TRBJ1-5; TRBD1 matches 8 bases. From germline, CDR1 is SNHLY and CDR2 FYNNEI. J lost 3 bases, V lost 6 bases, and 4 bases had no gene match. The length of the CDR3 is 14 residues. CDR3: CASSSDRVNQPQHF. The CDR3 DNA reads as TGTGCCAGCAGCTCGGACAGGGTCAATCAGCCCCAGCATTTT.

This chain joins TRBV28 and TRBJ1-2, with 8 bases identical to TRBD1. Germline lookup yields CDR1 MDHEN and CDR2 SYDVKM. The CDR3 has 13 residues. Trimming cost V 7 bases and J 5 bases; bases outside gene matches: 6. This chain's CDR3 is CASNGQGIYGYTF. The CDR3 DNA is TGTGCCAGCAATGGACAGGGAATTTATGGCTACACCTTC.

V and J are TRBV7-2 and TRBJ2-1; TRBD2 is a possible D gene (5 bases). V lost 1 base to trimming and J lost 15 bases, with 16 bases between them. The CDR3 sequence is 13 residues long. Looked up from germline, CDR1 is SGHTA and CDR2 is FQGNSA. Written as DNA, the CDR3 is TGTGCCAGCAGCTTAGGTTTCGGGGAACCCACGTTCTTC. It specifies CASSLGFGEPTFF.

V and J are TRBV4-1 and TRBJ1-4; D may be TRBD1 (5 bases). Trimming stripped 4 bases from V and 11 bases from J, with 11 bases between. The CDR3 totals 12 residues. Germline loops: CDR1 MGHRA, CDR2 YSYEKL. CDR3 DNA: TGCGCCAGCAGCCGGCAGGGTGACAAACTGTTTTTT. It yields the protein CASSRQGDKLFF.

In DNA, the CDR3 is TGTGCCAGCAGCTTGGAAGGTAGCGGGGCATTTTACGAGCAGTACTTC. Amino acid sequence: CASSLEGSGAFYEQYF. V and J are TRBV5-4 and TRBJ2-7; the match to TRBD2 covers 8 bases. The CDR3 runs to 16 residues. V lost 0 bases to trimming and J lost 4 bases; unmatched junction nucleotides: 9. From germline, CDR1 is SGHNT and CDR2 YYREEE (reference sequence).

J is TRBJ1-1 and V is TRBV19; possible D gene TRBD1, 5 bases. V lost 6 bases, J lost 8 bases, and 19 bases lay in between. This CDR3 contains 14 residues. The germline V gene has CDR1 LNHDA and CDR2 SQIVND (reference sequence). The CDR3 region is CASSIGTTSDEAFF. The CDR3 DNA is TGTGCCAGTAGCATCGGGACTACATCCGACGAAGCTTTCTTT. The full variable domain, completed using reference TRBV19 and TRBJ1-1, is DGGITQSPKYLFRKEGQNVTLSCEQNLNHDAMYWYRQDPGQGLRLIYYSQIVNDFQKGDIAEGYSVSREKKESFPLTVTSAQKNPTAFYLCASSIGTTSDEAFFGQGTRLTVV.

This clone came up a few times. The chain employs TRBV9 and TRBJ2-2; 10 bases fit TRBD2. The germline gives CDR1 SGDLS, CDR2 YYNGEE. CDR3 length equals 17 residues. Trimming at V came to 0 bases and at J to 0 bases, leaving 2 bases not matched to a gene. Here the CDR3 reads CASSVGLAGTNTGELFF. The CDR3 coding sequence is TGTGCCAGCAGCGTAGGACTAGCGGGCACGAACACCGGGGAGCTGTTTTTT.

V gene TRBV4-2 combines with J gene TRBJ1-3; TRBD1 matches 10 bases. With V trimmed by 4 bases and J by 2 bases, 5 bases remained unmatched. The CDR3 length is 16 residues. The germline gives CDR1 LGHNA, CDR2 YNFKEQ. CDR3 residues: CASSPVTGGPGNTIYF. Written as DNA, the CDR3 is TGTGCCAGCAGCCCGGTGACAGGGGGCCCTGGAAACACCATATATTTT.

This chain connects TRBV7-9 to TRBJ2-1, with D possibly matching TRBD1 (5 bases). The CDR3 totals 15 residues. The V gene lost 1 base and the J gene lost 8 bases, with 15 bases spanning the gap. Germline CDR1 and CDR2: SEHNR and FQNEAQ (reference sequence). The DNA of the CDR3 is TGTGCCAGCAGCTTAGGACAGACCAACGTCGATGAGCAGTTCTTC. This sequence encodes CASSLGQTNVDEQFF.

The rearrangement links TRBV7-2 to TRBJ1-5; D uncertain. Germline CDR1 reads SGHTA; CDR2 reads FQGNSA. CDR3 length: 15 amino acids. Trimming pared 5 bases from V and 0 bases from J, leaving 11 bases between. CDR3 DNA sequence: TGTGCCAGCAGCCCGAACGGGAATAGCAATCAGCCCCAGCATTTT. Protein sequence: CASSPNGNSNQPQHF.

V is TRBV18 and J is TRBJ2-7; perhaps TRBD1 as D (6 bases). The CDR3 is 14 residues long. The germline gives CDR1 KGHSH, CDR2 LQKENI. Trimming cost V 6 bases and J 2 bases, with 14 bases left between them. The CDR3 region is CASSQTGSPYEQYF. The CDR3 DNA follows: TGTGCCAGCTCGCAAACAGGGAGCCCCTACGAGCAGTACTTC.

CDR3: CASTPGADRLGHLYF. CDR3 DNA sequence: TGTGCCAGCACCCCGGGAGCGGACAGGTTAGGTCATCTGTACTTC. The gene calls are TRBV6-5 and TRBJ2-7, with a possible D match to TRBD1 (7 bases). The CDR3 runs 15 residues. From germline, CDR1 is MNHEY and CDR2 SVGAGI. V lost 7 bases and J lost 12, with 28 bases in between.

The chain recombines TRBV7-9 with TRBJ2-1; 8 bases align to TRBD1. The V and J ends lost 4 bases and 5 bases, in that order; junction bases with no gene match: 4. Germline CDR1 reads SEHNR; CDR2 reads FQNEAQ (reference sequence). This CDR3 is 14 amino acids long. CDR3: CASSSQGEDNEQFF. CDR3 nucleotide sequence: TGTGCCAGCAGCTCACAGGGGGAGGACAATGAGCAGTTCTTC. Looking up the rest from reference TRBV7-9 and TRBJ2-1 gives the full variable domain: DTGVSQNPRHKITKRGQNVTFRCDPISEHNRLYWYRQTLGQGPEFLTYFQNEAQLEKSRLLSDRFSAERPKGSFSTLEIQRTEQGDSAMYLCASSSQGEDNEQFFGPGTRLTVL.

The V call is TRBV7-2, the J call TRBJ2-5; 7 nucleotides align to TRBD1. Germline values: CDR1 SGHTA, CDR2 FQGNSA. There are 15 residues in the CDR3. J gave up 4 bases and V 5 bases, and 10 bases lay outside the gene matches. The CDR3 DNA sequence: TGTGCCAGCAGCCTTCGACAGGGTCGGGGAGAGACCCAGTACTTC. This translates into CASSLRQGRGETQYF.

This chain joins TRBV4-3 and TRBJ2-1; a weak D match, TRBD1 (6 bases). The CDR3 totals 15 residues. The V end was cut by 4 bases, the J end by 4 bases, with 14 bases between. Germline V lookup: CDR1 LGHNA, CDR2 YSLEER. The CDR3 nucleotides read TGCGCCAGCAGCCCTACCGGACAGCTGTACAATGAGCAGTTCTTC. This translates into CASSPTGQLYNEQFF.

The rearrangement links TRBV7-2 to TRBJ1-2; 7 bases fit TRBD1. Germline values: CDR1 SGHTA, CDR2 FQGNSA. The trim removed 4 bases at V and 6 bases at J, leaving 5 bases unmatched. The CDR3 totals 13 residues. The CDR3 nucleotides are TGTGCCAGCAGCTCAGGGGGAAGGGATGGCTACACCTTC. Translation gives CASSSGGRDGYTF.

The CDR3, as DNA: TGTGCCAGTTTTAAGCCAGGACAGGAGAATTCACCCCTCCACTTT. This translates into CASFKPGQENSPLHF. V is TRBV5-8 and J is TRBJ1-6; 7 bases match TRBD1. The CDR3 has 15 amino acids. Germline V lookup: CDR1 SGHTS, CDR2 YDEGEE. V was clipped by 8 bases and J by 7 bases; unmatched bases: 12.

This clone appeared once. The V call is TRBV10-3, the J call TRBJ1-5, with 7 bases identical to TRBD1. The CDR3 consists of 13 residues. V trimming: 6 bases; J trimming: 7 bases; junction bases outside the gene matches: 6. The germline gives CDR1 ENHRY, CDR2 SYGVKD. The CDR3 spells CAIRQGDQQPQHF. Here the CDR3 DNA reads TGTGCCATCAGGCAGGGGGATCAGCAGCCCCAGCATTTT.

The V and J genes are TRBV5-5 and TRBJ2-5; 10 bases agree with TRBD2. This CDR3 has 17 residues. V lost 0 bases and J lost 2; bases outside the gene matches: 7. CDR1 SGHKS and CDR2 YYEKEE come from the germline V gene (reference sequence). The CDR3 sequence is CASSLALLAGAQETQYF. CDR3 nucleotides: TGTGCCAGCAGCTTGGCTCTCCTAGCGGGAGCACAAGAGACCCAGTACTTC.

V and J are TRBV6-6 and TRBJ1-2; TRBD1 aligns across 9 bases. This CDR3 has 15 residues. V was pared by 4 bases and J by 4 bases, with 7 bases of the junction left unmatched. Per germline, CDR1 MNHNY and CDR2 SVGAGI (reference sequence). The CDR3 sequence: CASSSRTGELYGYTF. The DNA for the CDR3 is TGTGCCAGCAGTTCCCGGACAGGGGAACTCTATGGCTACACCTTC.

The chain employs TRBV18 and TRBJ1-3, with D unclear. CDR1 is KGHSH and CDR2 is LQKENI in the germline V gene. The ends were cut back, 0 bases at V and 2 bases at J, with 8 bases in the middle. The CDR3 contains 15 residues. DNA for the CDR3: TGTGCCAGCTCACCACCCGACGGAGCTGGAAACACCATATATTTT. This sequence encodes CASSPPDGAGNTIYF.

The chain links TRBV15 to TRBJ2-7; TRBD1 aligns across 8 bases. The V and J ends lost 0 bases and 10 bases, in that order; junction bases with no gene match: 5. There are 13 residues in the CDR3. Per germline, CDR1 LNHNV and CDR2 YYDKDF (reference sequence). As DNA, the CDR3 is TGTGCCACCAGCAGAGAGGGGACAGGTTACCAGTACTTC. It encodes CATSREGTGYQYF.

The V gene is TRBV7-2, the J gene TRBJ2-7, with D possibly matching TRBD1 (6 bases). V dropped 1 base and J dropped 6 bases, with 10 bases sitting between them. Per the germline V gene, CDR1 is SGHTA and CDR2 is FQGNSA. The CDR3 spans 13 residues. The CDR3 loop is CASSLDRAFEQYF. In DNA, the CDR3 is TGTGCCAGCAGCTTAGACAGGGCGTTCGAGCAGTACTTC. The entire variable domain, with the rest obtained from reference TRBV7-2 and TRBJ2-7, is as follows: GAGVSQSPSNKVTEKGKDVELRCDPISGHTALYWYRQSLGQGLEFLIYFQGNSAPDKSGLPSDRFSAERTGGSVSTLTIQRTQQEDSAVYLCASSLDRAFEQYFGPGTRLTVT.

The V gene is TRBV6-5, the J gene TRBJ1-5; 7 bases map to TRBD1. The CDR3 contains 14 residues. Germline CDR1 and CDR2: MNHEY and SVGAGI. J was trimmed by 2 bases and V by 5 bases; bases with no gene match: 3. The CDR3 spells CASSPGTGNQPQHF. CDR3 bases: TGTGCCAGCAGTCCCGGGACAGGCAATCAGCCCCAGCATTTT.

This chain joins TRBV19 and TRBJ2-5, with 12 bases fitting TRBD2. CDR3 size: 15 residues. Germline V lookup: CDR1 LNHDA, CDR2 SQIVND (reference sequence). The trim removed 4 bases at V and 5 bases at J, leaving 5 bases unmatched. CDR3: CASSTTSGGGETQYF. Here the CDR3 DNA reads TGTGCCAGTAGTACGACTAGCGGGGGAGGGGAGACCCAGTACTTC. The full variable domain, in which reference TRBV19 and TRBJ2-5 provide the parts outside the CDR3, is DGGITQSPKYLFRKEGQNVTLSCEQNLNHDAMYWYRQDPGQGLRLIYYSQIVNDFQKGDIAEGYSVSREKKESFPLTVTSAQKNPTAFYLCASSTTSGGGETQYFGPGTRLLVL.

The chain is built from TRBV7-6 and TRBJ1-1; possible D gene TRBD1, 5 bases. Germline CDR1 reads SGHVS; CDR2 reads FNYEAQ. This CDR3 comprises 14 residues. The germline V and J ends were trimmed by 5 bases and 4 bases, with 14 bases remaining between them. In DNA form, the CDR3 reads TGTGCCAGCAGCGAACAGGTGGGGGGCACTGAAGCTTTCTTT. This gives the protein CASSEQVGGTEAFF.

V is TRBV11-2 and J is TRBJ2-2; D ambiguous. The CDR3 loop spans 14 amino acids. Germline CDR1 SGHAT, CDR2 FQNNGV. V shed 6 bases and J shed 4 bases, with 12 bases lying between them. The CDR3: CASSFQYGTGELFF. CDR3 nucleotide sequence: TGTGCCAGCAGTTTCCAATACGGCACCGGGGAGCTGTTTTTT.